The next 11 T cell receptor beta chains were all read from a single sample in a study of chemoradiotherapy in HPV16-positive cancers. Clones were read by immunoSEQ multiplex PCR, and TCRdb kept only the in-frame ones, dropping some. Among about 7,000 clones listed, roughly 79% were seen once. This sample was taken from a patient who underwent chemoradiotherapy. The receptors were sampled from a human donor with HPV-associated anogenital cancer.

This chain connects TRBV6-4 to TRBJ1-6; D remains ambiguous. This CDR3 has 14 amino acids. V lost 5 bases and J lost 4, with 9 bases in between. Germline CDR1 MRHNA, CDR2 SNTAGT. The DNA for the CDR3 is TGTGCCAGCAGTCGAGAAGAGTATAATTCACCCCTCCACTTT. Residues: CASSREEYNSPLHF.

This clone was counted a few times. The chain is built from TRBV6-1 and TRBJ2-7; TRBD2 might be the D (5 bases). Germline values: CDR1 MNHNS, CDR2 SASEGT. V was trimmed by 1 base and J by 6 bases, leaving 10 bases between them. CDR3 size: 13 residues. CDR3 sequence (DNA): TGTGCCAGCAGTGAAGGGTTCGCGGGCGAGCAGTACTTC. Amino acids: CASSEGFAGEQYF.

This chain links TRBV28 with TRBJ1-3, with TRBD1 identical over 7 bases. V trimming: 6 bases; J trimming: 4 bases; junction bases outside the gene matches: 6. Germline CDR1 MDHEN, CDR2 SYDVKM. This CDR3 spans 14 amino acids. The DNA of the CDR3 is TGTGCCAGCAGGTACAGGGGATCGGGAAACACCATATATTTT. It encodes CASRYRGSGNTIYF.

The rearrangement links TRBV18 to TRBJ1-2; 7 positions agree with TRBD1. This CDR3 contains 16 residues. Germline CDR1 is KGHSH and CDR2 is LQKENI. Germline trimming cut 2 bases from V and 0 bases from J; bases unmatched to any gene: 6. The CDR3 region has the DNA TGTGCCAGCTCACCATCCCGGACAGGCGCTAACTATGGCTACACCTTC. This encodes CASSPSRTGANYGYTF.

J is TRBJ1-4 and V is TRBV7-6; D ambiguous. Trimming took off 4 bases at V and 0 bases at J, with 9 bases between the two ends. This CDR3 is 15 amino acids long. Germline CDR1 SGHVS, CDR2 FNYEAQ. The CDR3 loop reads CASSYGRSTNEKLFF. The DNA for the CDR3 is TGTGCCAGCAGCTACGGACGGTCAACTAATGAAAAACTGTTTTTT.

In its sample, this clone was seen once. The gene calls are TRBV14 and TRBJ2-2; possible D gene TRBD2, 5 bases. Between the trimmed V and J ends, which lost 4 bases and 6 bases, there was a span of 12 bases. The CDR3 has 14 amino acids. Germline CDR1 and CDR2: SGHDN and FVKESK. The CDR3 DNA is TGTGCCAGCAGCCTTCTCGGGGTGGCCGGGGAGCTGTTTTTT. It is translated as CASSLLGVAGELFF.

Details on this clone: Germline is not matched at one junction end, which may reflect a read error. The chain couples TRBV7-3 to TRBJ1-2, with 11 bases aligning to TRBD1. CDR1 and CDR2 from the germline V gene are SGHTA and FQGTGA. This CDR3 contains 13 residues. Here the CDR3 DNA reads TGTGCCAGCAGCTCCGGGACAGGGGGTCGGAGGTCCTTC. Translating it yields CASSSGTGGRRSF.

The CDR3 DNA is TGTGCCAGTAGTATCTTGACACAGGGGAGCAATCAGCCCCAGCATTTT. It translates to CASSILTQGSNQPQHF. The chain carries TRBV19 and TRBJ1-5; 7 bases align to TRBD1. The CDR3 is 16 amino acids. Unmatched junction bases numbered 6, after V lost 3 bases and J lost 1 base. Germline CDR1 LNHDA, CDR2 SQIVND (reference sequence).

The gene calls are TRBV7-6 and TRBJ1-5; D gene uncertain. From germline, CDR1 is SGHVS and CDR2 FNYEAQ. The CDR3 has 17 residues. V was trimmed by 1 base and J by 0 bases, leaving 13 bases between them. CDR3 loop: CASSLDEGRPSNQPQHF. CDR3 nucleotides: TGTGCCAGCAGCTTAGATGAAGGCCGACCTAGCAATCAGCCCCAGCATTTT.

V is TRBV5-1 and J is TRBJ2-7; the D call may be TRBD1 or TRBD2 (5 bases each). The CDR3 sequence is 15 residues long. Per germline, CDR1 SGHRS and CDR2 YFSETQ. The germline V and J ends were trimmed by 1 base and 0 bases, with 11 bases remaining between them. The CDR3 spells CASSLKAGSSYEQYF. CDR3 in DNA: TGCGCCAGCAGCTTGAAAGCAGGGAGCTCCTACGAGCAGTACTTC. Drawing the rest from reference TRBV5-1 and TRBJ2-7, the complete variable domain is KAGVTQTPRYLIKTRGQQVTLSCSPISGHRSVSWYQQTPGQGLQFLFEYFSETQRNKGNFPGRFSGRQFSNSRSEMNVSTLELGDSALYLCASSLKAGSSYEQYFGPGTRLTVT.

The V gene is TRBV6-5, the J gene TRBJ2-5; D ambiguous. The DNA end favors TRBJ2-7, so the J call may be wrong. The germline gives CDR1 MNHEY, CDR2 SVGAGI. The CDR3 loop spans 14 amino acids. Here the CDR3 reads CASSYSASNTEQYF. The CDR3, as DNA: TGTGCCAGCAGTTACTCTGCCAGCAATACCGAGCAGTACTTC.